This TCR beta chain was sequenced during a study of regulatory T cells in long-lasting Graves disease. The time point denotes: persistent/refractory GD, antithyroid drugs over 5 years with positive TRAb. RNA isolated from PBMCs was used to make the TCR library. This clonotype was seen a handful of times. Researchers made TCR beta libraries by using iRepertoire HTBI primers and running Arm-PCR on CDR3 regions. TCRdb fed the multiplex PCR reads into MiXCR, producing one record per CDR3 protein. The sample records roughly 400,000 distinct CDR3 sequences, roughly 20% being singletons. Germline CDR1 SGHAT, CDR2 FQNNGV. The CDR3 is 15 amino acids. Trimming removed 5 bases from V and 8 bases from J; junction bases left unmatched: 10.

Sequences were derived from peripheral blood mononuclear cells (PBMCs), sampled when the disease was refractory, from a patient treated with antithyroid drugs. The chain recombines TRBV11-2 with TRBJ2-4; 9 bases align to TRBD1. This clonotype was obtained from a female donor with Graves disease. The CDR3 reads CASSHRDRDLDIQYF. Here the CDR3 DNA reads TGTGCCAGCAGCCACCGGGACAGGGATTTGGACATTCAGTACTTC.